Described below is a single TCR beta chain sequence and its context. In the source study's methods: Nucleated cell number was recorded as an estimate derived from reference gene primer amplification. Using immunoSEQ multiplex PCR, the repertoire was profiled, and TCRdb retains in-frame clones only, with some absent. D and trimming come from the DNA, and the V and J calls and clone size come from that table. Altogether roughly 700,000 clones are present, approximately 90% being singletons, with the ten largest covering approximately 0.25%. This record belongs to a study of blood T cell repertoires in COVID-19. In the study overall: Samples of COVID-19 (acute and convalescent) were obtained from the United States, Italy and Spain. PBMCs, B-cell-depleted T cells, or T cells were the source of the cDNA or gDNA that made up the material.

CDR3 length equals 14 residues. The V end lost 4 bases, the J end lost 1 base, and 13 bases lay between the germline ends. CDR1 and CDR2 from the germline V gene are GTSNPN and SVGIG (reference sequence). The clonotype was recovered from a woman younger than 35 with acute or convalescent COVID-19. Sequencing was done on a sample of peripheral blood. The chain has TRBV30 and TRBJ1-1, with D perhaps matching TRBD1 (5 bases). The CDR3, as DNA: TGTGCCTGGAACTCGGCAGGGCCGAACACTGAAGCTTTCTTT. Its translation is CAWNSAGPNTEAFF.